The clone carrying this T cell receptor (beta chain) was detected only a few times. In the study's own analysis: Reference gene primer amplification gave estimated nucleated cell counts. The data were produced by immunoSEQ multiplex PCR, yet TCRdb's version contains in-frame clones alone and is incomplete. That table furnishes V, J and clone size, whereas the DNA furnished D and trimming. The sample holds tens of thousands of clones, roughly 84% seen once. The data originate from a study of blood T cell repertoires in COVID-19. Study summary: The United States, Italy and Spain were the sources of the acute and convalescent COVID-19 samples. Nucleic acid was either cDNA or gDNA, and it came from T cells, B-cell-depleted T cells, or PBMCs.

V lost 1 base and J lost 1, with 11 bases in between. The germline gives CDR1 LGHDT, CDR2 YNNKEL (reference sequence). This CDR3 has 15 amino acids. Sequences were obtained from peripheral blood. This TCR came from a woman of 80 years or more with acute or convalescent COVID-19. The chain joins TRBV3-1 (or the pseudogene TRBV3-2) to TRBJ2-7; D ambiguous. The CDR3 DNA is TGTGCCAGCAGCCAAGTCGCCAGAGGATCCTACGAGCAGTACTTC. It codes for CASSQVARGSYEQYF.